This is a list of T cell receptor beta chains from one sample in a study of T cells in localized non-small cell lung cancer. Generated by immunoSEQ multiplex PCR, the TCRdb table keeps only in-frame clones and is missing some. The data hold around 26,000 clones, with roughly 90% observed a single time. Source: peripheral blood, taken before any cancer treatment. These receptors were collected from a woman between 18 and 49 years old with stage I lung adenocarcinoma. Each CDR3 is given with its conserved first and last residue. D genes are given only for firm matches. Expanded clones get a size class; other rows say once, few or many, or leave the size out.

D | J | V | size | CDR3 | DNA
TRBD2 | TRBJ2-3 | TRBV4-1 | - | CASSQVGLRLAGGTDTQYF | TGCGCCAGCAGCCAAGTAGGCCTCCGACTAGCGGGGGGCACAGATACGCAGTATTTT
- | TRBJ1-1 | TRBV5-5 | - | CASSSLFENTEAFF | TGTGCCAGCAGCTCACTATTCGAAAACACTGAAGCTTTCTTT
TRBD2 | TRBJ2-2 | TRBV4-1 | - | CASSQGLAVTGELFF | TGCGCCAGCAGCCAAGGACTAGCGGTCACCGGGGAGCTGTTTTTT
TRBD1 | TRBJ1-3 | TRBV5-6 | - | CASSQIGQASGNTIYF | TGTGCCAGCAGCCAAATAGGACAGGCCTCTGGAAACACCATATATTTT
- | TRBJ1-1 | TRBV6-6 | once | CAITGGESMNTEAFF | TGTGCCATCACGGGAGGGGAGAGCATGAACACTGAAGCTTTCTTT
- | TRBJ1-2 | TRBV16 | - | CASSQLADGYTF | TGTGCCAGCAGCCAATTGGCCGATGGCTACACCTTC
- | TRBJ2-1 | TRBV7-2 | - | CASSSAGRYNEQFF | TGTGCCAGCAGCTCGGCAGGGCGCTACAATGAGCAGTTCTTC
- | TRBJ1-5 | TRBV2 | - | CASRADSNQPQHF | TGTGCCAGCAGAGCGGACAGCAATCAGCCCCAGCATTTT
TRBD2 | TRBJ2-2 | TRBV7-3 | few | CASSPKGRATSGSGGELFF | TGTGCCAGCAGCCCCAAGGGCCGTGCGACTAGCGGGTCGGGCGGGGAGCTGTTTTTT
- | TRBJ2-6 | TRBV23-1 | few | CASSRFLSSSGANVLTF | TGCGCCAGCAGTCGTTTTTTGTCCAGCTCTGGGGCCAACGTCCTGACTTTC
- | TRBJ1-2 | TRBV19 | - | CASIKATGGGYGYTF | TGTGCCAGCATAAAAGCGACAGGAGGGGGCTATGGCTACACCTTC
TRBD1 | TRBJ1-3 | TRBV2 | - | CASSPAPTGAGNTIYF | TGTGCCAGCAGTCCGGCCCCAACAGGGGCTGGAAACACCATATATTTT
TRBD1 | TRBJ2-1 | TRBV27 | - | CASRTGQSSYNEQFF | TGTGCCAGCAGAACGGGACAGAGCTCCTACAATGAGCAGTTCTTC
- | TRBJ2-3 | TRBV28 | - | CASSLEPTDTQYF | TGTGCCAGCAGTTTAGAGCCCACAGATACGCAGTATTTT
- | TRBJ1-4 | TRBV2 | - | CASSGWKGQDEKLFF | TGTGCCAGCAGTGGATGGAAGGGGCAGGATGAAAAACTGTTTTTT
- | TRBJ1-5 | TRBV5-6 | - | CASSFRAGNQPQHF | TGTGCCAGCAGCTTCCGGGCAGGGAATCAGCCCCAGCATTTT
TRBD2 | TRBJ2-3 | TRBV19 | - | CASSPGGSGRKYTQYF | TGTGCCAGTAGTCCCGGGGGTAGCGGGAGGAAATATACGCAGTATTTT
TRBD1 | TRBJ1-1 | TRBV6-6 | - | CASSRTGREAFF | TGTGCCAGCAGCCGGACAGGGCGCGAAGCTTTCTTT
- | TRBJ1-1 | TRBV18 | - | CASSRDLNTEAFF | TGTGCCAGCTCCCGGGACTTGAACACTGAAGCTTTCTTT
TRBD2 | TRBJ2-2 | TRBV28 | - | CASQRESNTGELFF | TGTGCCAGTCAGCGGGAGTCGAACACCGGGGAGCTGTTTTTT
- | TRBJ2-2 | TRBV27 | - | CASSVGTPAGELFF | TGTGCCAGCAGTGTCGGGACTCCGGCCGGGGAGCTGTTTTTT
TRBD1 | TRBJ1-1 | TRBV18 | few | CASSLGTGSEAFF | TGTGCCAGCTCACTAGGGACAGGGAGTGAAGCTTTCTTT
- | TRBJ1-1 | TRBV7-9 | - | CASSLGYQGKNTEAFF | TGTGCCAGCAGCTTAGGCTATCAGGGGAAAAACACTGAAGCTTTCTTT
- | TRBJ2-3 | TRBV2 | - | CASSAGRVRSTDTQYF | TGTGCCAGCAGTGCGGGCCGCGTCAGGAGCACAGATACGCAGTATTTT
TRBD2 | TRBJ2-1 | TRBV7-3 | - | CASSLKALAGGEGRSSYNEQFF | TGTGCCAGCAGCCTAAAGGCTCTAGCGGGAGGAGAAGGAAGAAGCTCCTACAATGAGCAGTTCTTC
- | TRBJ1-2 | TRBV5-5 | - | CASSTYPQGNYGYTF | TGTGCCAGCAGCACCTATCCCCAGGGAAACTATGGCTACACCTTC
TRBD1 | TRBJ2-1 | TRBV14 | once | CASSQELRTGGIGYEQFF | TGTGCCAGCAGCCAAGAACTCCGGACAGGGGGCATTGGGTATGAGCAGTTCTTC
TRBD2 | TRBJ2-1 | TRBV25-1 | - | CASSDYSGSLYNEQFF | TGTGCCAGCAGTGACTATAGCGGGAGTCTCTACAATGAGCAGTTCTTC
- | TRBJ2-2 | TRBV21-1 | - | CASRTREGPNTGELFF | TGTGCCAGCAGAACACGGGAGGGCCCGAACACCGGGGAGCTGTTTTTT
TRBD1 | TRBJ1-1 | TRBV18 | - | CASSPTMSRGDTEAFF | TGTGCCAGCTCACCAACCATGTCCAGGGGGGACACTGAAGCTTTCTTT
TRBD1 | TRBJ1-4 | TRBV5-5 | - | CASSLSGQGGEKLFF | TGTGCCAGCAGCTTGTCGGGACAGGGGGGTGAAAAACTGTTTTTT
TRBD2 | TRBJ2-3 | TRBV7-3 | - | CASSSRVAGGPDTQYF | TGTGCCAGCAGCTCGAGAGTAGCGGGAGGGCCCGATACGCAGTATTTT
- | TRBJ1-1 | TRBV19 | - | CASSRTMNTEAFF | TGTGCCAGTAGTAGGACAATGAACACTGAAGCTTTCTTT
TRBD1 | TRBJ2-1 | TRBV11-3 | - | CASSPVDREYNEQFF | TGTGCCAGCAGCCCCGTCGACAGGGAATACAATGAGCAGTTCTTC
TRBD2 | TRBJ2-5 | TRBV5-4 | - | CASSSTSGSTETQYF | TGTGCCAGCAGCTCCACTAGCGGGAGTACTGAGACCCAGTACTTC
TRBD1 | TRBJ1-1 | TRBV6-1 | - | CASRSSQGGYTEAFF | TGTGCCAGCCGGTCTTCCCAGGGGGGGTATACTGAAGCTTTCTTT
- | TRBJ2-7 | TRBV6-6 | - | CASSYSSLYEQYF | TGTGCCAGCAGTTACTCGTCTTTATACGAGCAGTACTTC
- | TRBJ2-2 | TRBV7-2 | - | CASTSLPQNTGELFF | TGTGCCAGCACTAGCTTACCTCAGAACACCGGGGAGCTGTTTTTT
TRBD2 | TRBJ2-3 | TRBV7-9 | - | CASSPLAGGRDTQYF | TGTGCCAGCAGTCCGCTAGCGGGAGGGAGAGATACGCAGTATTTT
TRBD2 | TRBJ2-3 | TRBV28 | - | CASSLAGLGGDTQYF | TGTGCCAGCAGTTTAGCGGGCCTGGGGGGGGATACGCAGTATTTT
- | TRBJ2-6 | TRBV5-1 | - | CASSPQGLLYSDSGANVLTF | TGCGCCAGCAGCCCACAGGGACTCCTTTATTCTGACTCTGGGGCCAACGTCCTGACTTTC
TRBD2 | TRBJ2-3 | TRBV11-3 | - | CASSRGLAVPDTQYF | TGTGCCAGCAGCAGAGGACTAGCGGTACCAGATACGCAGTATTTT
- | TRBJ2-6 | TRBV6-1 | few | CASGGAGGANVLTF | TGTGCCAGCGGTGGGGCAGGTGGGGCCAACGTCCTGACTTTC
TRBD2 | TRBJ2-1 | TRBV9 | - | CASSVVAGGPNEQFF | TGTGCCAGCAGCGTAGTAGCGGGAGGCCCAAATGAGCAGTTCTTC
- | TRBJ2-4 | TRBV19 | once | CATSNPGGWSKNIQYF | TGTGCCACCAGCAACCCGGGGGGCTGGTCCAAAAACATTCAGTACTTC
TRBD1 | TRBJ1-1 | TRBV11-3 | - | CASSLETGDTEAFF | TGTGCCAGCAGCTTGGAGACAGGGGACACTGAAGCTTTCTTT
- | TRBJ2-2 | TRBV9 | - | CASSPQGWERNTGELFF | TGTGCCAGCAGCCCCCAGGGGTGGGAGAGGAACACCGGGGAGCTGTTTTTT
TRBD1 | TRBJ1-1 | TRBV6-5 | - | CASRGTDRGTEAFF | TGTGCCAGCAGGGGGACGGACAGGGGCACTGAAGCTTTCTTT
- | TRBJ1-1 | TRBV6-1 | - | CASSSLVGGRTEAFF | TGTGCCAGCAGTTCTCTTGTGGGGGGGAGGACTGAAGCTTTCTTT
- | TRBJ1-1 | TRBV6-5 | - | CASSYSALSTEAFF | TGTGCCAGCAGTTACTCCGCCCTGAGCACTGAAGCTTTCTTT
- | TRBJ1-5 | TRBV21-1 | - | CASSKGPTKGCNQPQHF | TGTGCCAGCAGCAAAGGACCCACGAAGGGTTGCAATCAGCCCCAGCATTTT
- | TRBJ2-1 | TRBV6-5 | - | CASSPYYTYNEQFF | TGTGCCAGCAGTCCATACTATACCTACAATGAGCAGTTCTTC
TRBD1 | TRBJ1-6 | TRBV11-2 | - | CASSRGTGRYSPLHF | TGTGCCAGCAGCCGAGGGACAGGGAGGTATTCACCCCTCCACTTT
- | TRBJ1-5 | TRBV2 | few | CASSDGGTLYSNQPQHF | TGTGCCAGCAGTGACGGCGGCACATTATATAGCAATCAGCCCCAGCATTTT
- | TRBJ1-3 | TRBV6-4 | - | CASSRPDFSGNTIYF | TGTGCCAGCAGCCGACCTGACTTCTCTGGAAACACCATATATTTT
- | TRBJ2-3 | TRBV4-1 | - | CASSRHGGGTDTQYF | TGCGCCAGCAGCCGCCACGGGGGCGGTACAGATACGCAGTATTTT
- | TRBJ1-5 | TRBV27 | few | CASHRVGQPQHF | TGTGCCAGCCACAGGGTTGGGCAGCCCCAGCATTTT
- | TRBJ2-5 | TRBV11-2 | - | CASRYGPAGETQYF | TGTGCCAGCAGATACGGGCCAGCCGGGGAGACCCAGTACTTC
- | TRBJ2-4 | TRBV2 | once | CATWTVAKNIQYF | TGTGCCACTTGGACAGTGGCCAAAAACATTCAGTACTTC
- | TRBJ2-1 | TRBV30 | - | CAWSGPRGGSYNEQFF | TGTGCCTGGAGTGGTCCAAGGGGCGGCTCCTACAATGAGCAGTTCTTC